What follows are 19 T cell receptor beta chains derived from one specimen sequenced in a study of blood T cell repertoires in COVID-19. TCRdb's copy holds only in-frame clones and misses some; the assay was immunoSEQ multiplex PCR. The table includes some 200,000 clones, approximately 91% detected once. The sample comprised peripheral blood. The receptors stem from a man in his fifties or sixties with COVID-19, enrolled during active disease.

The genes are TRBV19 and TRBJ1-2; 8 bases fit TRBD1. The CDR3 is 13 residues long. CDR1 and CDR2 (germline): LNHDA, SQIVND (reference sequence). The V segment lost 6 bases and the J segment 3 bases; nucleotides outside the gene matches: 3. The CDR3 is CASRETGDYGYTF. The CDR3 region has the DNA TGTGCCAGTAGGGAGACAGGGGACTATGGCTACACCTTC.

The chain recombines TRBV5-6 with TRBJ2-4; tentatively, D is TRBD1 (6 bases). The V gene lost 4 bases and the J gene lost 0 bases, with 11 bases spanning the gap. This CDR3 comprises 15 residues. Germline V gives CDR1 SGHDT, CDR2 YYEEEE. As DNA, the CDR3 is TGTGCCAGCAGCCTCTGGGGGCCAGCCAAAAACATTCAGTACTTC. As protein: CASSLWGPAKNIQYF.

V and J are TRBV5-6 and TRBJ2-3; TRBD2 matches at 15 bases. The ends lost 5 bases at V and 4 bases at J; junction bases unmatched: 8. The CDR3 loop spans 17 amino acids. Germline-derived CDR1 and CDR2 are SGHDT and YYEEEE. The CDR3, as DNA: TGTGCCAGCAGACCAGGACTAGCGGGAGGGTTCCCAGATACGCAGTATTTT. Translation: CASRPGLAGGFPDTQYF.

The CDR3 sequence is CASSPWPGNPYEQYF. CDR3 bases: TGTGCCAGCAGCCCCTGGCCGGGGAACCCCTACGAGCAGTACTTC. This chain connects TRBV28 to TRBJ2-7; D is perhaps TRBD2 (5 bases). V was trimmed by 6 bases and J by 2 bases, leaving 17 bases between them. This CDR3 region has 15 residues. Germline V gene sequence: CDR1 MDHEN, CDR2 SYDVKM.

The chain joins TRBV4-1 to TRBJ2-2, with 12 bases identical to TRBD2. The CDR3 runs to 19 residues. Germline CDR1 is MGHRA and CDR2 is YSYEKL. V shed 0 bases and J 0 bases; nucleotides not matched to a gene: 5. The CDR3 nucleotides are TGCGCCAGCAGCCAAGAAACTAGCGGGAGGACTGCGAACACCGGGGAGCTGTTTTTT. Amino acids: CASSQETSGRTANTGELFF.

The chain recombines TRBV5-5 with TRBJ1-1; 8 bases align to TRBD1. The V and J ends lost 1 base and 0 bases, in that order; junction bases with no gene match: 2. In germline, CDR1 is SGHKS, CDR2 YYEKEE (reference sequence). CDR3 length: 15 residues. The CDR3 DNA is TGTGCCAGCAGCTTGACAGGGGGTCTGAACACTGAAGCTTTCTTT. It codes for CASSLTGGLNTEAFF. Combining the CDR3 with reference TRBV5-5 and TRBJ1-1 gives the whole variable domain DAGVTQSPTHLIKTRGQQVTLRCSPISGHKSVSWYQQVLGQGPQFIFQYYEKEERGRGNFPDRFSARQFPNYSSELNVNALLLGDSALYLCASSLTGGLNTEAFFGQGTRLTVV.

The V and J genes are TRBV7-9 and TRBJ2-3; D gene uncertain. Looked up from germline, CDR1 is SEHNR and CDR2 is FQNEAQ (reference sequence). The CDR3 runs 14 residues. V lost 1 base and J 3 bases, leaving 8 bases between the germline ends. The CDR3 sequence: CASSLESHTDTQYF. In nucleotides, the CDR3 is TGTGCCAGCAGCTTAGAGAGTCATACAGATACGCAGTATTTT. Looking up the rest from reference TRBV7-9 and TRBJ2-3 gives the full variable domain: DTGVSQNPRHKITKRGQNVTFRCDPISEHNRLYWYRQTLGQGPEFLTYFQNEAQLEKSRLLSDRFSAERPKGSFSTLEIQRTEQGDSAMYLCASSLESHTDTQYFGPGTRLTVL.

This clone was seen a handful of times. This chain uses TRBV4-1 with TRBJ2-7, with D possibly matching TRBD1 (6 bases). Trimming stripped 1 base from V and 3 bases from J, with 13 bases between. Germline CDR1 reads MGHRA; CDR2 reads YSYEKL. CDR3 length: 15 amino acids. The CDR3 region is CASSQGQDTNYEQYF. Here the CDR3 DNA reads TGCGCCAGCAGCCAAGGACAGGACACGAACTACGAGCAGTACTTC.

This sequence joins TRBV5-1 and TRBJ2-7, with D perhaps TRBD1 (5 bases). The germline gives CDR1 SGHRS, CDR2 YFSETQ. V was clipped by 5 bases and J by 7 bases, with 22 bases between them. The CDR3 runs 15 residues. The CDR3 coding sequence is TGCGCCAGCAGACCCTACGGACAAGCCGCCTGGGAGCAGTACTTC. Encoded protein: CASRPYGQAAWEQYF.

The rearrangement uses TRBV2 and TRBJ2-3; no clear D gene. Germline CDR1 SNHLY, CDR2 FYNNEI. V lost 6 bases and J 0 bases, leaving 10 bases between the germline ends. This CDR3 has 14 residues. The CDR3 reads CASRRSESTDTQYF. The CDR3, as DNA: TGTGCCAGCAGGCGGTCCGAGAGCACAGATACGCAGTATTTT.

This chain joins TRBV7-9 and TRBJ2-1, with 7 bases aligning to TRBD2. J lost 3 bases, V lost 5 bases, and 13 bases had no gene match. CDR1 is SEHNR and CDR2 is FQNEAQ in the germline V gene (reference sequence). There are 17 residues in the CDR3. The CDR3 DNA follows: TGTGCCAGCAGCCCGTCTAGCGGAGGGTTCTTCTACAATGAGCAGTTCTTC. Amino acid sequence: CASSPSSGGFFYNEQFF. The full variable domain, its missing parts supplied by reference TRBV7-9 and TRBJ2-1, is DTGVSQNPRHKITKRGQNVTFRCDPISEHNRLYWYRQTLGQGPEFLTYFQNEAQLEKSRLLSDRFSAERPKGSFSTLEIQRTEQGDSAMYLCASSPSSGGFFYNEQFFGPGTRLTVL.

This CDR3 reads CASSGKTGISYNEQFF. The CDR3 DNA reads as TGTGCCAGCAGCGGCAAGACAGGCATCTCCTACAATGAGCAGTTCTTC. This chain joins TRBV7-9 and TRBJ2-1; TRBD1 is a possible D gene (6 bases). CDR3 length: 16 amino acids. Germline CDR1 SEHNR, CDR2 FQNEAQ (reference sequence). Trimming pared 5 bases from V and 0 bases from J, leaving 14 bases between.

The genes are TRBV6-5 and TRBJ2-5; TRBD1 aligns across 7 bases. The CDR3 contains 14 residues. Germline loops: CDR1 MNHEY, CDR2 SVGAGI. J lost 5 bases, V lost 3 bases, and 6 bases had no gene match. The DNA of the CDR3 is TGTGCCAGCAGTTATCAGGGGGTCGGGGAGACCCAGTACTTC. Its translation: CASSYQGVGETQYF.

This clone appeared a few times. The chain links TRBV2 to TRBJ2-7; 11 bases are shared with TRBD2. V lost 6 bases, J lost 6 bases, and 1 base stayed unmatched. Germline V gene sequence: CDR1 SNHLY, CDR2 FYNNEI. This CDR3 has 12 amino acids. CDR3 in amino acids: CASRLAGGEQYF. DNA for the CDR3: TGTGCCAGCAGGCTAGCGGGAGGCGAGCAGTACTTC.

The genes are TRBV30 and TRBJ1-2, with 11 bases matching TRBD1. Germline V gene lookup returns CDR1 GTSNPN and CDR2 SVGIG (reference sequence). The CDR3 is 18 residues long. V dropped 4 bases and J dropped 4; count of bases not matched to a gene: 17. The CDR3 loop reads CAWKEGRGQGAKGYGYTF. CDR3 nucleotides: TGTGCCTGGAAGGAGGGGCGCGGACAGGGGGCTAAAGGCTATGGCTACACCTTC.

This chain links TRBV12-3 or TRBV12-4 with TRBJ2-2; a possible D gene is TRBD2 (6 bases). The length of the CDR3 is 13 residues. V was trimmed by 2 bases and J by 7 bases, leaving 8 bases between them. The CDR3 region is CASSLMEGGELFF. The DNA for the CDR3 is TGTGCCAGCAGTTTAATGGAGGGCGGGGAGCTGTTTTTT.

The chain combines TRBV28 with TRBJ1-1; no clear D gene. Germline CDR1 and CDR2: MDHEN and SYDVKM. V was shortened by 3 bases and J by 2 bases, with 16 bases between the two germline ends. This CDR3 has 16 amino acids. The CDR3 loop reads CASSFDLARLNTEAFF. As DNA, the CDR3 is TGTGCCAGCAGTTTTGATCTCGCCAGGTTAAACACTGAAGCTTTCTTT.

The rearrangement joins TRBV4-1 to TRBJ2-7; TRBD1 matches 8 bases. Germline CDR1 is MGHRA and CDR2 is YSYEKL. V was pared by 2 bases and J by 2 bases, with 5 bases of the junction left unmatched. The CDR3 consists of 15 residues. The CDR3 sequence: CASSQQGQAAYEQYF. The CDR3 DNA sequence: TGCGCCAGCAGCCAACAGGGACAGGCCGCCTACGAGCAGTACTTC.

The V gene is TRBV5-8, the J gene TRBJ2-5, with 7 bases lining up with TRBD2. This CDR3 has 14 amino acids. V lost 5 bases to trimming and J lost 5 bases; unmatched junction nucleotides: 9. Germline V gives CDR1 SGHTS, CDR2 YDEGEE. The CDR3 sequence is CASRMGGDRETQYF. In DNA, the CDR3 is TGTGCCAGCAGGATGGGAGGGGATCGTGAGACCCAGTACTTC.